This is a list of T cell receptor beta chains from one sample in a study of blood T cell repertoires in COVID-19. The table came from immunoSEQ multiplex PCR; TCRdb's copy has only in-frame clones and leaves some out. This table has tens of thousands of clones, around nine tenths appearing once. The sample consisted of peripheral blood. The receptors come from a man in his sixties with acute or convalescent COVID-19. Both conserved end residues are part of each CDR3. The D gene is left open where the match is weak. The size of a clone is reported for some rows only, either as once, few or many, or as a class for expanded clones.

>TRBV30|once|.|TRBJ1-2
CAWSVSWSGGGYTF
TGTGCCTGGAGTGTAAGCTGGAGCGGAGGCGGCTACACCTTC
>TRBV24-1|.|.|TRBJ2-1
CATSDFGLTSSNEQFF
TGTGCCACCAGTGATTTTGGGCTTACTAGTTCCAATGAGCAGTTCTTC
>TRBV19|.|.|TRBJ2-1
CASRGGGHPEQFF
TGTGCCAGTAGGGGAGGGGGGCACCCTGAGCAGTTCTTC
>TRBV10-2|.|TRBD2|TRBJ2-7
CASSDPGGLAGGQYF
TGCGCCAGCAGTGACCCGGGGGGACTAGCAGGAGGGCAGTACTTC
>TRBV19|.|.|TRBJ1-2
CASSISTETYGYTF
TGTGCCAGTAGTATCTCGACAGAAACCTATGGCTACACCTTC
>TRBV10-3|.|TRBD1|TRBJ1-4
CAISDSGGGYNEKLFF
TGTGCCATCAGTGACTCAGGGGGAGGATATAATGAAAAACTGTTTTTT
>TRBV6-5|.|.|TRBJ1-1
CASRGRTDTEAFF
TGTGCCAGCAGGGGGCGCACGGACACTGAAGCTTTCTTT
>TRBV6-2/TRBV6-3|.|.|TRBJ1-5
CASSYSSAGIQPQHF
TGTGCCAGCAGTTACTCGTCGGCAGGGATTCAGCCCCAGCATTTT
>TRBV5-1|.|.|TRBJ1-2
CASSPWTGTNYGYTF
TGCGCCAGCAGCCCCTGGACCGGGACAAACTATGGCTACACCTTC
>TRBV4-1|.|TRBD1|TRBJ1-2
CASSQDYGTGNYGYTF
TGCGCCAGCAGCCAAGATTACGGGACAGGCAACTATGGCTACACCTTC
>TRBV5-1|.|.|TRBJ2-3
CASSLGAGGDTQYF
TGCGCCAGCAGCTTGGGTGCCGGGGGAGATACGCAGTATTTT
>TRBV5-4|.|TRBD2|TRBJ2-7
CASSPPGTSGHEQYF
TGTGCCAGCAGCCCCCCGGGGACTAGCGGGCACGAGCAGTACTTC
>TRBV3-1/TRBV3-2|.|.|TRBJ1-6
CATGTADSPLHF
TGTGCCACCGGGACTGCGGATTCACCCCTCCACTTT
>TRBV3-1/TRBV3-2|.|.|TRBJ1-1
CASSQGAGSEAFF
TGTGCCAGCAGCCAAGGGGCAGGGTCTGAAGCTTTCTTT
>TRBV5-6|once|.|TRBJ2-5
CASSFEETQYF
TGTGCCAGCAGCTTCGAAGAGACCCAGTACTTC
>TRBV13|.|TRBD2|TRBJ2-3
CASSPRGLGVDTQYF
TGTGCCAGCAGCCCGAGGGGACTAGGGGTCGATACGCAGTATTTT
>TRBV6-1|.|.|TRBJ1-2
CASSEGATGAYGYTF
TGTGCCAGCAGTGAAGGAGCCACAGGAGCCTATGGCTACACCTTC
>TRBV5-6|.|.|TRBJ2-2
CASSLGGPLRYTGELFF
TGTGCCAGCAGCTTGGGAGGCCCTCTAAGATACACCGGGGAGCTGTTTTTT
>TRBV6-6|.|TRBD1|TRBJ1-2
CASSLTGGRNYGYTF
TGTGCCAGCAGTTTGACAGGGGGCCGAAACTATGGCTACACCTTC
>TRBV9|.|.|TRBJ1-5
CASSASGGPQPQHF
TGTGCCAGCAGCGCATCCGGGGGGCCCCAGCCCCAGCATTTT
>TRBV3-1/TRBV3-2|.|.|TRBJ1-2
CASSQDGAGANYGYTF
TGTGCCAGCAGCCAAGACGGGGCGGGAGCTAACTATGGCTACACCTTC
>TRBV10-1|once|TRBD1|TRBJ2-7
CASSESRDRVRYF
TGCGCCAGCAGTGAGTCCCGGGACAGGGTGCGGTACTTC
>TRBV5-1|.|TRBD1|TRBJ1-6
CASSLYDRDISPLHF
TGCGCCAGCAGCTTGTATGACAGGGACATTTCACCCCTCCACTTT
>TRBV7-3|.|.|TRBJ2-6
CASSPRTDLNSGANVLTF
TGTGCCAGCAGCCCGCGGACAGACCTAAACTCTGGGGCCAACGTCCTGACTTTC
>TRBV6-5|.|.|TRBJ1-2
CASSPSTGTHGYTF
TGTGCCAGCAGCCCCTCGACGGGGACTCATGGCTACACCTTC
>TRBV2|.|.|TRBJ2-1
CASRTGLRGNEQFF
TGTGCCAGCAGGACAGGCCTTAGGGGGAATGAGCAGTTCTTC
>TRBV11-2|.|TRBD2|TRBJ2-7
CASSLGTSGYEQYF
TGTGCCAGCAGCCTAGGGACTAGCGGATACGAGCAGTACTTC
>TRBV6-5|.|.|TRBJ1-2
CASNRDIGNYGYTF
TGTGCCAGCAACCGGGACATCGGGAACTATGGCTACACCTTC
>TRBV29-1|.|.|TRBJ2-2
CSVGDTTLTGELFF
TGCAGCGTTGGGGACACTACCCTCACCGGGGAGCTGTTTTTT
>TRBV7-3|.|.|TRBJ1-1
CASSLYPQGSEAFF
TGTGCCAGCAGCTTATACCCCCAGGGGTCTGAAGCTTTCTTT
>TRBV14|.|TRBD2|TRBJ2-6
CASSPFIRTGTMGSGANVLTF
TGTGCCAGCAGCCCCTTTATCAGGACGGGGACTATGGGCTCTGGGGCCAACGTCCTGACTTTC
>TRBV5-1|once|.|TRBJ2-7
CASSLRTPGVYEQYF
TGCGCCAGCAGCCTACGGACACCGGGGGTTTACGAGCAGTACTTC
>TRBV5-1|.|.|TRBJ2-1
CASSLERGTEQFF
TGCGCCAGCAGCTTGGAAAGGGGGACTGAGCAGTTCTTC
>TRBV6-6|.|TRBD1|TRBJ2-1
CASSPPQGDEQFF
TGTGCCAGCAGTCCCCCACAGGGGGATGAGCAGTTCTTC
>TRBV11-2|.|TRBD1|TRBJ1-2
CASSSGTGGFYGYTF
TGTGCCAGCAGCTCGGGGACAGGGGGTTTCTATGGCTACACCTTC
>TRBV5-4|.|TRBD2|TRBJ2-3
CASSSKRGGPDTQYF
TGTGCCAGCAGCTCTAAGCGGGGGGGGCCAGATACGCAGTATTTT
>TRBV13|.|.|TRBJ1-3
CASSSRRGGNTIYF
TGTGCCAGCAGCTCCCGGCGGGGTGGGAACACCATATATTTT
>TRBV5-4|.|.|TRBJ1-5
CASSLGLNQPQHF
TGTGCCAGCAGCTTGGGACTAAATCAGCCCCAGCATTTT
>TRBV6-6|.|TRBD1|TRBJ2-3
CASIRTGTSDTQYF
TGTGCCAGCATTCGGACAGGTACCTCAGATACGCAGTATTTT
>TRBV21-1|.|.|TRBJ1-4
CASSERYRGLGKLFF
TGTGCCAGCAGCGAGAGGTACAGGGGGCTAGGAAAACTGTTTTTT
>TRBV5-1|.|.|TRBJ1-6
CASSLASGGGSPLHF
TGCGCCAGCAGCTTGGCGTCTGGGGGCGGGTCACCCCTCCACTTT